The 3 T cell receptor beta chains presented below share a single source sample, sequenced in a study of a mutant IDH1 vaccine in newly diagnosed glioma. TCRdb keeps only in-frame clones here, not all; method: immunoSEQ multiplex PCR. The table has about 61,000 clones, 80% seen once; the top ten hold approximately 6.1%. Antigens for these TCRs are unknown. The time point is: week 11, during vaccination. Mutant IDH1 20-mer peptide, at 300 ug, made up each vaccine dose, with topical imiquimod. Sequences were derived from PBMCs, sampled from a glioma patient whose treatment included an IDH1 peptide vaccine. The receptors were sampled from a man aged 45 to 65 with glioma.

The rearrangement links TRBV19 to TRBJ1-2, with D perhaps TRBD1 (6 bases). V was pared by 10 bases and J by 5 bases, with 14 bases between. The CDR3 runs to 12 residues. Germline V lookup: CDR1 LNHDA, CDR2 SQIVND (reference sequence). CDR3 amino acids: CATSQGGYGYTF. CDR3 bases: TGTGCCACCTCCCAAGGGGGTTATGGCTACACCTTC.

The chain recombines TRBV10-3 with TRBJ2-3, with 7 bases fitting TRBD1. CDR3 length: 14 amino acids. Looked up from germline, CDR1 is ENHRY and CDR2 is SYGVKD. With V trimmed by 8 bases and J by 0 bases, 5 bases remained unmatched. The CDR3 sequence: CAIQDRQSTDTQYF. Here the CDR3 DNA reads TGTGCCATCCAGGACAGGCAAAGCACAGATACGCAGTATTTT.

The chain uses TRBV5-1 and TRBJ1-1; weak D call: TRBD1 (5 bases). From germline, CDR1 is SGHRS and CDR2 YFSETQ. The CDR3 sequence is 13 residues long. V was pared by 7 bases and J by 8 bases, with 18 bases between. CDR3 protein: CASLPVPGDEAFF. The CDR3 coding sequence is TGCGCCAGCCTCCCCGTCCCTGGGGACGAAGCTTTCTTT.